The 3 T cell receptor beta chains below were found in one sample sequenced in a study of shared clonotypes between healthy human individuals. Assay used: immunoSEQ multiplex PCR; TCRdb lists only in-frame clones, some missing. Counted here are a few million clones, around 95% occurring once; the ten biggest clones make up around 0.13%. Sequenced input: naive CD4+ T cells sorted from blood. As for subset: CD45RA+ positively selected. The receptors were gathered from a man younger than 30 in good health.

The V call is TRBV10-2, the J call TRBJ1-4, with TRBD1 matching over 9 bases. Germline V gives CDR1 WSHSY, CDR2 SAAADI. Trimming cost V 6 bases and J 0 bases; bases outside gene matches: 8. The CDR3 covers 17 residues. CDR3 in DNA: TGCGCCAGCAGCGAGGACAGGGGATCAGCAACTAATGAAAAACTGTTTTTT. This codes for CASSEDRGSATNEKLFF.

V is TRBV2 and J is TRBJ2-7, with 9 bases identical to TRBD2. This CDR3 spans 15 amino acids. Germline trimming cut 3 bases from V and 2 bases from J; bases unmatched to any gene: 5. CDR1 is SNHLY and CDR2 is FYNNEI in the germline V gene. The CDR3 coding sequence is TGTGCCAGCAGTGAGTTTGCGGGGGGGCCCTACGAGCAGTACTTC. This sequence encodes CASSEFAGGPYEQYF.

The rearrangement joins TRBV5-1 to TRBJ2-3; D ambiguous. This CDR3 region has 13 residues. CDR1 is SGHRS and CDR2 is YFSETQ in the germline V gene. V was pared by 4 bases and J by 2 bases, with 8 bases between. The CDR3 loop reads CASSQDLTDTQYF. As DNA, the CDR3 is TGCGCCAGCAGCCAGGACCTCACAGATACGCAGTATTTT.